This TCR beta chain appears in the sequencing data of a study of beta chain features in type 1 diabetes. The whole isolated RNA underwent reverse transcription, so sequencing captured expressed TCRB transcripts. Generated by immunoSEQ multiplex PCR, the TCRdb table keeps only in-frame clones and is missing some. The table records roughly 160,000 clones, about 7.8% of them present only once. The CDR3 loop spans 17 amino acids. Germline V gene sequence: CDR1 SNHLY, CDR2 FYNNEI. The J segment lost 2 bases and the V segment lost 5 bases, leaving 9 bases of the junction unmatched. General study findings and limits: Type 1 diabetes patients had TCRB CDR3s that were shorter (moderately but significantly so) in all four CD4+ subsets. Equally in patients and controls, PCR might preferentially amplify shorter templates.

Notes on this clone: Its antigen is currently unknown.

This sequence was found in a woman in her thirties or forties with type 1 diabetes. The sample was central memory CD4+ T cells from blood. This chain links TRBV2 with TRBJ2-6; 7 nucleotides line up with TRBD2. The CDR3 nucleotides read TGTGCCAGCAGTTACAGCTACAGCGGGACTGGGGCCAACGTCCTGACTTTC. This encodes CASSYSYSGTGANVLTF.